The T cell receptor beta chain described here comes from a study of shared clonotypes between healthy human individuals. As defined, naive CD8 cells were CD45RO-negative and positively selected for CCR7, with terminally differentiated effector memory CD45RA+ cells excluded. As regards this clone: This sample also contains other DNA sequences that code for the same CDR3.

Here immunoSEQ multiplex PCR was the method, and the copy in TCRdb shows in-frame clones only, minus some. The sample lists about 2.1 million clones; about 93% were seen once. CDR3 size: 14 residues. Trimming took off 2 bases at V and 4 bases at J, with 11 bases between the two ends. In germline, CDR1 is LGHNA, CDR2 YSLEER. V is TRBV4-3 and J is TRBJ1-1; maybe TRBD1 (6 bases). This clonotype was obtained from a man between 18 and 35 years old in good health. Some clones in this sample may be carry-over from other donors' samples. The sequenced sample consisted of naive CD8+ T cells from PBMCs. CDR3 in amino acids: CASSQSQGRTEAFF. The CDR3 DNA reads TGCGCCAGCAGCCAATCTCAGGGGCGCACTGAAGCTTTCTTT.